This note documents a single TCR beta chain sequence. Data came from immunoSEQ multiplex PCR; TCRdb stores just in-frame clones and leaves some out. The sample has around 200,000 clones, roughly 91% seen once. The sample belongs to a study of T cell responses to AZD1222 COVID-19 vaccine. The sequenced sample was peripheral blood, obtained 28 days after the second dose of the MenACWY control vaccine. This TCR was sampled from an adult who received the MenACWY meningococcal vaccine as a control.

CDR3 nucleotides: TGTGCCACCGGAGAAGGGGGGGTGACACTCCCCGGGGCTTTCTTT. The encoded protein is CATGEGGVTLPGAFF. The genes are TRBV19 and TRBJ1-1, with D perhaps TRBD1 (6 bases). Trimming removed 10 bases from V and 11 bases from J, with 29 bases in between. Germline CDR1 is LNHDA and CDR2 is SQIVND (reference sequence). CDR3 size: 15 residues.